These 26 T cell receptor beta chains were sequenced from one sample in a study of cytomegalovirus exposure and HLA in healthy donors. The PCR contained 60 Vbeta and 13 Jbeta primers. Produced via immunoSEQ multiplex PCR; TCRdb's table is partial and in-frame only. The sample shows around 54,000 clones, less than 85% of them seen only once. The sequencing input was PBMCs. These receptors were taken from a man under 40 in good health and CMV-seropositive.

V is TRBV7-8 and J is TRBJ1-1; D is undetermined. The CDR3 is 13 amino acids. Germline V CDR1 and CDR2: SGHVS, FQNEAQ. V lost 1 base and J lost 6, with 9 bases in between. In DNA, the CDR3 is TGTGCCAGCAGCTTAGTCCTGTCCGCTGAAGCTTTCTTT. This translates into CASSLVLSAEAFF.

This clone showed up just a few times. The chain has TRBV4-1 and TRBJ1-1; 8 bases are a match to TRBD1. There are 12 residues in the CDR3. Germline V lookup: CDR1 MGHRA, CDR2 YSYEKL. Trimming cost V 4 bases and J 8 bases; bases outside gene matches: 3. CDR3 loop: CASSLDRAEAFF. The CDR3, as DNA: TGCGCCAGCAGCCTGGACAGGGCGGAAGCTTTCTTT.

The count of this clone is one. V is TRBV7-9 and J is TRBJ1-1, with D perhaps matching TRBD1 (6 bases). The CDR3 loop spans 14 amino acids. Trimming removed 5 bases from V and 5 bases from J, with 15 bases in between. Looked up from germline, CDR1 is SEHNR and CDR2 is FQNEAQ (reference sequence). CDR3 loop: CASSPPAGATEAFF. CDR3 DNA sequence: TGTGCCAGCAGCCCGCCGGCGGGGGCGACTGAAGCTTTCTTT. The variable domain in full, with the rest retrieved from reference TRBV7-9 and TRBJ1-1, is DTGVSQNPRHKITKRGQNVTFRCDPISEHNRLYWYRQTLGQGPEFLTYFQNEAQLEKSRLLSDRFSAERPKGSFSTLEIQRTEQGDSAMYLCASSPPAGATEAFFGQGTRLTVV.

V gene TRBV30 combines with J gene TRBJ1-5, with TRBD1 identical over 8 bases. The CDR3 runs to 17 residues. The V gene end was trimmed by 7 bases and the J gene end by 0 bases; junction bases not matched to a gene: 14. Germline V gene data show CDR1 as GTSNPN and CDR2 as SVGIG (reference sequence). In DNA form, the CDR3 reads TGTGCCTTAGGACAGGGCCAATTTTCTGGTAGCAATCAGCCCCAGCATTTT. Encoded protein: CALGQGQFSGSNQPQHF.

J is TRBJ1-2 and V is TRBV20-1; D possibly corresponds to TRBD1 (6 bases). The CDR3 totals 11 residues. From germline, CDR1 is DFQATT and CDR2 SNEGSKA (reference sequence). V shed 1 base and J shed 12 bases, with 12 bases lying between them. CDR3 nucleotides: TGCAGTGCTAGAGGAACAGGGAATCACACCTTC. Residues: CSARGTGNHTF.

V usage is TRBV7-6 and J usage is TRBJ1-1; D gene unclear. CDR3 size: 14 residues. CDR1 SGHVS and CDR2 FNYEAQ come from the germline V gene. The V gene lost 1 base and the J gene lost 4 bases, with 10 bases spanning the gap. The CDR3: CASSLVERGTEAFF. DNA for the CDR3: TGTGCCAGCAGCTTAGTGGAGCGGGGCACTGAAGCTTTCTTT.

The chain has TRBV6-5 and TRBJ2-1; 7 nucleotides match TRBD2. The germline CDR1 and CDR2 sequences are MNHEY and SVGAGI. CDR3 size: 15 residues. Losses at the gene ends were 7 bases for V and 8 bases for J; bases not matched to a gene: 14. The CDR3 region is CASKNGREATYEQFF. For the CDR3, the DNA is TGTGCCAGCAAAAATGGGAGGGAGGCAACTTATGAGCAGTTCTTC.

The CDR3 region is CASRTTGGLETQYF. Here the CDR3 DNA reads TGTGCCAGCAGAACGACAGGGGGCTTGGAGACCCAGTACTTC. V usage is TRBV6-6 and J usage is TRBJ2-5, with 10 bases fitting TRBD1. This CDR3 has 14 amino acids. The germline CDR1 and CDR2 sequences are MNHNY and SVGAGI (reference sequence). With V trimmed by 6 bases and J by 5 bases, 6 bases remained unmatched.

The chain joins TRBV29-1 to TRBJ1-4; possible D gene TRBD1, 6 bases. Per germline, CDR1 SQVTM and CDR2 ANQGSEA. V dropped 7 bases and J dropped 4 bases, with 19 bases sitting between them. The CDR3 spans 15 residues. The CDR3 protein is CSAWTRQDFNEKLFF. The DNA of the CDR3 is TGCAGCGCTTGGACTCGACAGGATTTTAATGAAAAACTGTTTTTT.

This chain joins TRBV27 and TRBJ1-2; TRBD1 matches 8 bases. The junction had 1 base not matched to a gene; V was cut back by 5 bases and J by 5 bases. Looked up from germline, CDR1 is MNHEY and CDR2 is SMNVEV (reference sequence). This CDR3 contains 12 residues. CDR3 protein: CASSTGGYGYTF. The CDR3 DNA reads TGTGCCAGCAGTACAGGGGGTTATGGCTACACCTTC.

The rearrangement uses TRBV5-4 and TRBJ1-1; TRBD1 agrees at 8 bases. CDR3 length equals 15 residues. The V gene end was trimmed by 3 bases and the J gene end by 0 bases; junction bases not matched to a gene: 4. Per the germline V gene, CDR1 is SGHNT and CDR2 is YYREEE (reference sequence). CDR3 in DNA: TGTGCCAGCAGCTCGGCAGGGGGCATGAACACTGAAGCTTTCTTT. Protein product: CASSSAGGMNTEAFF.

This clone was counted between two and nine times. The chain carries TRBV5-1 and TRBJ2-1; the match to TRBD2 covers 14 bases. The CDR3 runs 14 residues. The germline V gene encodes CDR1 SGHRS and CDR2 YFSETQ. V shed 4 bases, J shed 15 bases, and the junction held 9 bases outside the gene matches. The CDR3 region has the DNA TGCGCCAGCAGCCCCCAGACTAGCGGGGGGGACTGGTTCTTC. It specifies CASSPQTSGGDWFF. Full variable domain (outside the CDR3, taken from reference TRBV5-1 and TRBJ2-1): KAGVTQTPRYLIKTRGQQVTLSCSPISGHRSVSWYQQTPGQGLQFLFEYFSETQRNKGNFPGRFSGRQFSNSRSEMNVSTLELGDSALYLCASSPQTSGGDWFFGPGTRLTVL.

The rearrangement links TRBV7-2 to TRBJ1-5; D is unclear. Trimming removed 2 bases at V and 0 bases at J, with 8 bases between. Germline CDR1 reads SGHTA; CDR2 reads FQGNSA. The CDR3 consists of 15 residues. For the CDR3, the DNA is TGTGCCAGCAGCTTAATTCTATATAGCAATCAGCCCCAGCATTTT. It yields the protein CASSLILYSNQPQHF. Full variable domain (rest looked up from reference TRBV7-2 and TRBJ1-5): GAGVSQSPSNKVTEKGKDVELRCDPISGHTALYWYRQSLGQGLEFLIYFQGNSAPDKSGLPSDRFSAERTGGSVSTLTIQRTQQEDSAVYLCASSLILYSNQPQHFGDGTRLSIL.

For the CDR3, the DNA is TGTGCCAGCAGTGGTGCGGGACCTCAAGAGACCCAGTACTTC. Amino acids: CASSGAGPQETQYF. V gene TRBV2 combines with J gene TRBJ2-5; possible D gene TRBD2, 6 bases. The V gene's germline CDR1 is SNHLY and CDR2 FYNNEI. The CDR3 length is 14 residues. Trimming took 4 bases from V and 2 from J, leaving 11 bases between them.

This clone is medium-sized in the sample. CDR3 bases: TGTGCCAGCTTGGACAGGGGGCCCGGAAACACCATATATTTT. The encoded protein is CASLDRGPGNTIYF. The V and J genes are TRBV5-5 and TRBJ1-3, with 11 positions matching TRBD1. V lost 7 bases to trimming and J lost 4 bases; unmatched junction nucleotides: 4. Germline V lookup: CDR1 SGHKS, CDR2 YYEKEE (reference sequence). CDR3 length equals 14 residues.

J is TRBJ2-1 and V is TRBV2; D possibly corresponds to TRBD1 (6 bases). Deletions cut 1 base from V and 3 bases from J, with 10 bases between. This CDR3 region has 15 residues. CDR1 SNHLY and CDR2 FYNNEI come from the germline V gene. CDR3 DNA: TGTGCCAGCAGTGAAGTAAGGACAGTCTACAATGAGCAGTTCTTC. The encoded protein is CASSEVRTVYNEQFF.

The chain has TRBV6-5 and TRBJ1-2; TRBD1 agrees at 9 bases. In germline, CDR1 is MNHEY, CDR2 SVGAGI. The trim removed 4 bases at V and 7 bases at J, leaving 10 bases unmatched. This CDR3 has 15 amino acids. CDR3 residues: CASSFPGTGWSGYTF. The CDR3 nucleotides read TGTGCCAGCAGTTTCCCAGGGACAGGGTGGAGTGGCTACACCTTC.

This clone showed up just once. The V gene is TRBV7-9, the J gene TRBJ1-2; 7 positions agree with TRBD1. Germline V gene data show CDR1 as SEHNR and CDR2 as FQNEAQ (reference sequence). The CDR3 runs to 16 residues. The junction had 15 bases not matched to a gene; V was cut back by 5 bases and J by 6 bases. The DNA of the CDR3 is TGTGCCAGCAGCCTCGGGGACAGCCCTCGGGAAAATGGCTACACCTTC. It encodes CASSLGDSPRENGYTF.

This clone was seen once. The junction shows a germline mismatch at one end, possibly a read error. This sequence joins TRBV7-9 and TRBJ1-1; TRBD1 matches at 10 bases. This CDR3 has 15 amino acids. Per germline, CDR1 SEHNR and CDR2 FQNEAQ (reference sequence). The CDR3 spells CSSSARQGASGEAFF. As DNA, the CDR3 is TGTTCCAGCAGCGCGAGACAGGGGGCGTCGGGTGAAGCTTTCTTT.

Only a few counts were recorded for this clone. DNA of the CDR3: TGTGCCGCCAAACAACTAGCGAATCAAGAGACCCAGTACTTC. As protein: CAAKQLANQETQYF. The chain links TRBV10-3 to TRBJ2-5; 7 positions agree with TRBD2. In germline, CDR1 is ENHRY, CDR2 SYGVKD. V was clipped by 11 bases and J by 2 bases; unmatched bases: 11. There are 14 residues in the CDR3.

This clone appeared once. The rearrangement uses TRBV7-8 and TRBJ2-7, with a weak D call TRBD2 (6 bases). Germline assignment: CDR1 SGHVS and CDR2 FQNEAQ. The CDR3 consists of 14 residues. Trimming left V 6 bases short and J 2 bases short, with 14 bases between. The CDR3 DNA follows: TGTGCCAGCAGTCGCGGGGCGACTCCCTACGAGCAGTACTTC. It yields the protein CASSRGATPYEQYF.

The sample holds one count of this clone. This chain uses TRBV5-1 with TRBJ1-2; D remains ambiguous. This CDR3 comprises 12 residues. The germline gives CDR1 SGHRS, CDR2 YFSETQ. V lost 3 bases and J 8 bases, leaving 11 bases between the germline ends. CDR3 sequence: CASSSTVSGYTF. DNA of the CDR3: TGCGCCAGCAGCTCCACTGTAAGCGGCTACACCTTC.

The J gene is TRBJ2-1, the V gene TRBV11-2; the D gene is possibly TRBD1 (5 bases). V was pared by 2 bases and J by 1 base, with 6 bases between. The CDR3 consists of 14 residues. Germline CDR1 SGHAT, CDR2 FQNNGV. The CDR3 sequence is CASSLSGSYNEQFF. In DNA, the CDR3 is TGTGCCAGCAGCTTATCAGGGTCCTACAATGAGCAGTTCTTC.

The chain is built from TRBV19 and TRBJ1-1, with D maybe TRBD1 (5 bases). CDR1 LNHDA and CDR2 SQIVND come from the germline V gene (reference sequence). CDR3 size: 16 residues. V lost 5 bases, J lost 0 bases, and 16 bases lay in between. The CDR3 bases are TGTGCCAGTAGTGGAGGGGTGACCTACGTGAACACTGAAGCTTTCTTT. Translating it yields CASSGGVTYVNTEAFF. Looking up the rest from reference TRBV19 and TRBJ1-1 gives the full variable domain: DGGITQSPKYLFRKEGQNVTLSCEQNLNHDAMYWYRQDPGQGLRLIYYSQIVNDFQKGDIAEGYSVSREKKESFPLTVTSAQKNPTAFYLCASSGGVTYVNTEAFFGQGTRLTVV.

A note on this clone: Compared with germline, one end of the junction differs, possibly owing to a read error. The chain employs TRBV7-9 and TRBJ1-5; TRBD1 might be the D (5 bases). The germline V gene has CDR1 SEHNR and CDR2 FQNEAQ (reference sequence). The CDR3 is made up of 12 amino acids. CDR3 DNA: TGTTCCAGCAGCTCCCCAGGGCGACCCCAGCATTTT. Translated, it gives CSSSSPGRPQHF.

This chain links TRBV6-5 with TRBJ1-2; 9 nucleotides align to TRBD1. Per germline, CDR1 MNHEY and CDR2 SVGAGI. Trimming took 8 bases from V and 6 from J; bases not matched to a gene: 7. The CDR3 totals 13 residues. The CDR3 coding sequence is TGTGCCAGCGGATCGACAGGGGGGGATGGCTACACCTTC. Its protein is CASGSTGGDGYTF.